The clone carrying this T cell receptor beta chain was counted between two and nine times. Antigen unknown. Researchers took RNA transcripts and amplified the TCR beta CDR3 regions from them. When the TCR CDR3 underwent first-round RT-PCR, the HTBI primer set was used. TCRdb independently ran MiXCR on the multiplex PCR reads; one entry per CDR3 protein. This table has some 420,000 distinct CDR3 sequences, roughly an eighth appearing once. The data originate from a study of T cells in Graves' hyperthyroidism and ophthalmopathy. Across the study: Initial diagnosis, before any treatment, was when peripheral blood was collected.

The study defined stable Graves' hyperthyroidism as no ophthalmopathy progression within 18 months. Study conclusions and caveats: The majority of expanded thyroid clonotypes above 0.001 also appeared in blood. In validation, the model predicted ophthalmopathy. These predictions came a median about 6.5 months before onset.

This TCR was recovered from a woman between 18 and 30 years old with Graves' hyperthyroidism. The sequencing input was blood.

In DNA form, the CDR3 reads TGTGCCAGCAGCTTAGATAAGGGACGGGACAGGGGTATCCATGAGCAGTTCTTC. Protein: CASSLDKGRDRGIHEQFF. V is TRBV11-3 and J is TRBJ2-1, with 10 nucleotides matching TRBD1. Germline V gene sequence: CDR1 SGHNT, CDR2 YENEEA. This CDR3 is 18 amino acids long. The V segment lost 0 bases and the J segment 8 bases; nucleotides outside the gene matches: 13.